This T cell receptor beta chain was found in a study of vaccination and CD4 T cells after COVID-19. Sequenced with the Oncomine TCR Beta short-read assay was DNA taken from cultured CD4+ T cells. One entry per CDR3 protein results from TCRdb running MiXCR on the PCR reads. Found here are under 8,500 distinct CDR3 sequences, more than 45% of them singletons; the top ten hold 30% to 40%. Findings and limits, study-wide: For SARS-CoV-2-reactive clonotypes, the median went from about 22 to 38, a nonsignificant increase. The study examined relatively few convalescent patients and included no early post-infection timepoints.

The germline CDR1 and CDR2 sequences are KGHDR and SFDVKD. J lost 6 bases, V lost 5 bases, and 5 bases had no gene match. The CDR3 runs to 14 residues. For this clonotype: Its antigen remains unidentified.

Treatment reported: 10-day PBMC culture with coronavirus spike peptide pools or control peptides (ViraFEST assay). The unexposed donor gave CD4+ T cells before the COVID-19 pandemic (2011-2018). ViraFEST expanded antigen-specific T cells with peptide pools, then sequenced TCRs. The culture of roughly 2 million PBMCs per well included around 10 IU/ml IL-2 and roughly 9.7 ug/ml peptide pools. This TCR derives from a human donor in good health. This rearrangement joins TRBV24-1 to TRBJ2-3; TRBD2 matches at 9 bases. Specimen: CD4+ T cells from blood, cultured in vitro. The CDR3 region has the DNA TGTGCCACCAGTGGCGAGCGGGGGGCCGATACGCAGTATTTT. Its protein product is CATSGERGADTQYF.